Listed below are T cell receptor beta chains from one sample, sequenced in a study of blood T cell repertoires in COVID-19. Using immunoSEQ multiplex PCR, the repertoire was profiled, and TCRdb retains in-frame clones only, with some absent. The table shows approximately 120,000 clones, with approximately 85% occurring only once. Material for sequencing was peripheral blood. These receptors all come from an elderly woman with COVID-19, enrolled during active disease. CDR3s include the opening cysteine and the closing phenylalanine or tryptophan. D genes are given only for firm matches. Expanded clones get a size class; other rows say once, few or many, or leave the size out.

CASSLGTGPLPSPLHF,TGCGCCAGCAGCTTGGGTACAGGGCCCCTGCCATCACCCCTCCACTTT,TRBV5-1,TRBJ1-6,.,once
CASSLDGRGYDQPQHF,TGTGCCAGCAGCTTGGACGGCAGGGGATACGATCAGCCCCAGCATTTT,TRBV5-5,TRBJ1-5,.,.
CASGQGYEQYF,TGTGCCAGCGGTCAGGGGTACGAGCAGTACTTC,TRBV7-9,TRBJ2-7,.,.
CASSLQGAQGNEQFF,TGTGCCAGCAGCTTACAGGGGGCGCAGGGGAATGAGCAGTTCTTC,TRBV7-3,TRBJ2-1,TRBD1,.
CATGGEGEFNYGYTF,TGTGCCACAGGGGGCGAAGGGGAATTTAACTATGGCTACACCTTC,TRBV6-5,TRBJ1-2,TRBD1,.
CASSPIIDRKGYTF,TGTGCCAGCAGTCCTATCATCGACAGGAAGGGCTACACCTTC,TRBV27,TRBJ1-2,.,.
CASRTQGVIYGYTF,TGTGCCAGCAGGACCCAGGGGGTTATCTATGGCTACACCTTC,TRBV13,TRBJ1-2,TRBD1,.
CASSTRQGSTGELFF,TGTGCCAGTAGTACAAGACAGGGTAGCACCGGGGAGCTGTTTTTT,TRBV19,TRBJ2-2,TRBD1,.
CASSQGVQGNTIYF,TGCGCCAGCAGCCAAGGAGTCCAAGGAAACACCATATATTTT,TRBV4-1,TRBJ1-3,.,.
CASSLDRPPNTGELFF,TGTGCCAGCAGCTTAGACAGGCCTCCGAACACCGGGGAGCTGTTTTTT,TRBV7-2,TRBJ2-2,.,few
CASSTRLAFDTQYF,TGTGCCAGCAGCACAAGACTAGCTTTCGATACGCAGTATTTT,TRBV7-8,TRBJ2-3,TRBD2,.
CASSTIQAGGYEQYF,TGTGCCAGCAGTACAATCCAGGCAGGGGGCTACGAGCAGTACTTC,TRBV28,TRBJ2-7,TRBD1,few
CASSLVARGRGANVLTF,TGTGCCAGCAGCTTAGTGGCCCGGGGTCGGGGGGCCAACGTCCTGACTTTC,TRBV7-9,TRBJ2-6,.,.
CASSLVLDEQYF,TGTGCCAGCAGCTTGGTACTAGACGAGCAGTACTTC,TRBV5-5,TRBJ2-7,.,.
CASSFTGDGALDGYTF,TGTGCCAGCAGTTTTACGGGGGACGGGGCGTTGGATGGCTACACCTTC,TRBV28,TRBJ1-2,.,.
CASSSRSGSRNEQYF,TGTGCCAGCAGTTCCCGTAGCGGGAGTAGGAACGAGCAGTACTTC,TRBV6-5,TRBJ2-7,TRBD2,.
CASSGRGRTEAFF,TGTGCCAGCAGCGGACGGGGTCGCACTGAAGCTTTCTTT,TRBV5-8,TRBJ1-1,.,.
CASSPLAGGYNEQFF,TGTGCCAGCAGTCCCCTAGCGGGAGGCTACAATGAGCAGTTCTTC,TRBV6-2/TRBV6-3,TRBJ2-1,TRBD2,.
CASSLGQASYEQYF,TGTGCCAGCAGTCTAGGACAGGCTTCCTACGAGCAGTACTTC,TRBV2,TRBJ2-7,TRBD1,.
CATSRDLALAASFSYNEQFF,TGTGCCACCAGCAGAGATCTCGCACTAGCGGCTTCTTTTTCCTACAATGAGCAGTTCTTC,TRBV15,TRBJ2-1,TRBD2,.
CASSFTGAGIEQYF,TGTGCCAGCAGCTTCACAGGGGCGGGCATCGAGCAGTACTTC,TRBV28,TRBJ2-7,TRBD1,.
CASSQVLGGDSGNTIYF,TGCGCCAGCAGCCAAGTCTTAGGTGGAGACTCTGGAAACACCATATATTTT,TRBV4-1,TRBJ1-3,.,.
CASRNRLGVGQETQYF,TGTGCCAGCAGGAACCGACTAGGAGTAGGTCAAGAGACCCAGTACTTC,TRBV6-6,TRBJ2-5,.,.
CASARASAYNEQFF,TGTGCCAGCGCGCGCGCTTCCGCCTACAATGAGCAGTTCTTC,TRBV6-5,TRBJ2-1,.,.
CASSFDRTNQPQHF,TGTGCCAGCAGCTTTGACAGAACAAATCAGCCCCAGCATTTT,TRBV7-2,TRBJ1-5,.,.
CASSPGLAGELFF,TGTGCCAGCAGCCCCGGTCTCGCGGGGGAGCTGTTTTTT,TRBV6-5,TRBJ2-2,.,.
CASSLGQGRRSTNEKLFF,TGTGCCAGCAGCCTCGGACAGGGGAGGAGGTCCACTAATGAAAAACTGTTTTTT,TRBV14,TRBJ1-4,TRBD1,.
CASSFPQGIRYGYTF,TGTGCCAGCAGTTTTCCACAGGGGATTCGGTATGGCTACACCTTC,TRBV28,TRBJ1-2,TRBD1,.
CASSVQGHTEAFF,TGTGCCAGCAGCGTCCAGGGCCACACTGAAGCTTTCTTT,TRBV9,TRBJ1-1,.,once
CASSSGGTDTYEQYF,TGCGCCAGCAGCTCCGGTGGGACAGATACCTACGAGCAGTACTTC,TRBV5-1,TRBJ2-7,TRBD1,.
CAISAQEGTNEKLFF,TGTGCCATCAGTGCCCAGGAGGGGACTAATGAAAAACTGTTTTTT,TRBV10-3,TRBJ1-4,.,.
CASRYSGGGYNEQFF,TGTGCCAGCAGATATAGCGGGGGCGGGTACAATGAGCAGTTCTTC,TRBV27,TRBJ2-1,TRBD2,.
CASSYSVAVVGEQFF,TGTGCCAGCAGTTACTCGGTTGCGGTAGTTGGTGAGCAGTTCTTC,TRBV6-6,TRBJ2-1,.,.
CASSLSPTTGVAYGYTF,TGCGCCAGCAGCTTGAGCCCGACGACAGGGGTCGCCTATGGCTACACCTTC,TRBV5-1,TRBJ1-2,TRBD1,.
CASSPGEGETQYF,TGTGCCAGCAGCCCCGGGGAGGGAGAGACCCAGTACTTC,TRBV9,TRBJ2-5,TRBD2,.
CASSTGTRAGELFF,TGTGCCAGCAGCACCGGGACAAGAGCCGGGGAGCTGTTTTTT,TRBV7-7,TRBJ2-2,.,.
CASSPANEQFF,TGTGCCAGCAGCCCCGCGAATGAGCAGTTCTTC,TRBV14,TRBJ2-1,.,.
CASSSTGNYGYTF,TGTGCCAGCAGTTCCACAGGGAACTATGGCTACACCTTC,TRBV6-4,TRBJ1-2,.,.
CASSLVEEQYF,TGTGCCAGCAGTTTGGTGGAGGAGCAGTACTTC,TRBV25-1,TRBJ2-7,.,.
CASTPARENEQFF,TGTGCCAGCACCCCAGCGCGGGAGAATGAGCAGTTCTTC,TRBV28,TRBJ2-1,TRBD2,.
CASALDRGIYEQYF,TGTGCCAGCGCCCTCGACAGGGGAATCTACGAGCAGTACTTC,TRBV6-5,TRBJ2-7,TRBD1,.
CASSPIGGEGENEQFF,TGTGCCAGCAGTCCAATCGGCGGAGAGGGGGAGAATGAGCAGTTCTTC,TRBV5-6,TRBJ2-1,.,once
CASSAPGISYEQYF,TGTGCCAGCAGTGCCCCAGGGATCTCCTACGAGCAGTACTTC,TRBV28,TRBJ2-7,.,.
CASSFPASGSYEQYF,TGTGCCAGCAGTTTCCCGGCTAGCGGCTCCTACGAGCAGTACTTC,TRBV28,TRBJ2-7,TRBD2,.
CASSAYSQGSYEQYF,TGTGCCAGCAGCGCTTACTCCCAGGGATCATACGAGCAGTACTTC,TRBV28,TRBJ2-7,.,once
CASSSSGSTDTQYF,TGTGCCAGCAGTTCTAGCGGGAGCACAGATACGCAGTATTTT,TRBV2,TRBJ2-3,TRBD2,.
CASSFGGSNQPQHF,TGTGCCAGCAGTTTCGGGGGTAGCAATCAGCCCCAGCATTTT,TRBV28,TRBJ1-5,.,.